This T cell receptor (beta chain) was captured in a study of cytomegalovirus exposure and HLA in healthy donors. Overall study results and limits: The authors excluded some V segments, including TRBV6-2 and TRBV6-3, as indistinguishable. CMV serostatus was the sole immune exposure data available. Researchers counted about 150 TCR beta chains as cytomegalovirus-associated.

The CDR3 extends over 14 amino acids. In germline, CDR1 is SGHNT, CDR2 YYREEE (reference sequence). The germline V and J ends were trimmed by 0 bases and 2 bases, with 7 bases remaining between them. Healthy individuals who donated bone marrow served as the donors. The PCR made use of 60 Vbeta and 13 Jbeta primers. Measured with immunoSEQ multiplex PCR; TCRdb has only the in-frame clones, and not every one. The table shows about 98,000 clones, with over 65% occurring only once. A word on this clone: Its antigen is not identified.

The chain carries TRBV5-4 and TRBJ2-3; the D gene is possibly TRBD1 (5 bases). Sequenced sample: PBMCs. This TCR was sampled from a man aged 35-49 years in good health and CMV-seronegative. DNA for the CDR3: TGTGCCAGCAGCTTGGTGGACACCACAGATACGCAGTATTTT. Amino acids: CASSLVDTTDTQYF.